One sample yielded the 4 T cell receptor beta chains listed below, sequenced in a study of Tregs in tolerant kidney transplant recipients. The nonmyeloablative bone marrow transplants came from related graft donors, with transient mixed chimerism. Here immunoSEQ multiplex PCR was the method, and the copy in TCRdb shows in-frame clones only, minus some. The sample table sets out tens of thousands of clones. The material sequenced was CD4+ T cells from blood (PBMCs), taken 24 months after the transplant. Every receptor here comes from a human patient who received a combined kidney and bone marrow transplant. Some T cells may trace back to the graft donor.

A word on this clone: Coverage ceases 3 residues before the CDR3 finishes, and the germline J gene fills in the end. The chain is built from TRBV7-9 and TRBJ2-1, with 7 bases matching TRBD2. The CDR3 loop spans 15 amino acids. Germline-derived CDR1 and CDR2 are SEHNR and FQNEAQ (reference sequence). J was trimmed by 0 bases and V by 11 bases; bases with no gene match: 10. The CDR3 sequence is CAWGGSRSSYNEQFF. The sequenced part of the CDR3 DNA is TGTGCCTGGGGGGGATCGCGGTCCTCCTACAATGAG. The entire variable domain, with the rest obtained from reference TRBV7-9 and TRBJ2-1, is as follows: DTGVSQNPRHKITKRGQNVTFRCDPISEHNRLYWYRQTLGQGPEFLTYFQNEAQLEKSRLLSDRFSAERPKGSFSTLEIQRTEQGDSAMYLCAWGGSRSSYNEQFFGPGTRLTVL.

Of note for this clone: The read is 3 residues too short to cover the CDR3 end, so that end is filled in from the germline J gene. V and J are TRBV19 and TRBJ2-1; TRBD2 matches at 10 bases. CDR1 is LNHDA, CDR2 SQIVND, per germline (reference sequence). The CDR3 length is 17 residues. V gave up 1 base and J gave up 8 bases; unmatched junction bases: 11. CDR3 DNA, as far as it was read: TGTGCCAGTAGTATAGTGGCTAGCGGGAGAAGGAGCGATGAG. It specifies CASSIVASGRRSDE. The CDR3, in full, reads CASSIVASGRRSDEQFF.

With regard to this clone: The read stops 3 residues short of the end of the CDR3; the missing end is completed from the germline J gene. V usage is TRBV5-1 and J usage is TRBJ2-3, with 8 bases lining up with TRBD2. This CDR3 is 18 amino acids long. Germline V gene sequence: CDR1 SGHRS, CDR2 YFSETQ. V trimming: 0 bases; J trimming: 0 bases; junction bases outside the gene matches: 9. Incomplete CDR3 DNA: TGCGCCAGCAGCTTGGGATTAGCGGGATTTTTAAGCACAGATACG. Protein product: CASSLGLAGFLSTDT. The whole CDR3 protein is CASSLGLAGFLSTDTQYF.

Notes on this clone: The CDR3 end lies 3 residues beyond the end of the read and is filled in from the germline J gene. This sequence joins TRBV7-9 and TRBJ1-1; the match to TRBD1 covers 7 bases. CDR1 and CDR2 from the germline V gene are SEHNR and FQNEAQ (reference sequence). The CDR3 is 15 residues long. V dropped 6 bases and J dropped 5; count of bases not matched to a gene: 12. The covered CDR3 bases are TGTGCCAGCAGATTTACAGCACAGGGGACGACTGAA. Amino acid sequence: CASRFTAQGTTE. The entire CDR3 is CASRFTAQGTTEAFF.